Each of the 5 T cell receptor beta chains below was sequenced from the same sample in a study of T cell responses to AZD1222 COVID-19 vaccine. Measured with immunoSEQ multiplex PCR; TCRdb has only the in-frame clones, and not every one. Among 170,000 or so clones listed, around 90% were seen once. The source material was peripheral blood, sampled on day 0 of AZD1222 vaccination. The receptors here all came from an adult in good health.

The chain has TRBV27 and TRBJ1-5, with 7 bases aligning to TRBD1. V gave up 3 bases and J gave up 3 bases; unmatched junction bases: 14. The CDR3 length is 18 residues. Germline assignment: CDR1 MNHEY and CDR2 SMNVEV (reference sequence). CDR3 in amino acids: CASSLEGAGPSVNQPQHF. CDR3 DNA: TGTGCCAGCAGTTTGGAGGGGGCAGGGCCCTCGGTCAATCAGCCCCAGCATTTT.

This chain uses TRBV15 with TRBJ1-6; D unresolved. This CDR3 spans 14 amino acids. Germline V gene sequence: CDR1 LNHNV, CDR2 YYDKDF (reference sequence). V shed 3 bases and J shed 5 bases, with 8 bases lying between them. CDR3 region: CATSSSVNNSPLHF. The CDR3 DNA follows: TGTGCCACCAGCAGTTCGGTGAATAATTCACCCCTCCACTTT. The whole variable domain, filled in from reference TRBV15 and TRBJ1-6, reads DAMVIQNPRYQVTQFGKPVTLSCSQTLNHNVMYWYQQKSSQAPKLLFHYYDKDFNNEADTPDNFQSRRPNTSFCFLDIRSPGLGDTAMYLCATSSSVNNSPLHFGNGTRLTVT.

This chain joins TRBV7-3 and TRBJ2-1; a possible D gene is TRBD1 (5 bases). The CDR3 covers 16 residues. In germline, CDR1 is SGHTA, CDR2 FQGTGA. Trimming removed 4 bases from V and 0 bases from J, with 13 bases in between. The CDR3 loop is CASSYTGFSSYNEQFF. For the CDR3, the DNA is TGTGCCAGCAGCTATACAGGATTTAGCTCCTACAATGAGCAGTTCTTC.

This clone was counted a single time. The chain uses TRBV6-6 and TRBJ1-1; unclear D gene. The CDR3 spans 14 residues. V dropped 4 bases and J dropped 1 base, with 10 bases sitting between them. CDR1 is MNHNY, CDR2 SVGAGI, per germline (reference sequence). CDR3 coding DNA: TGTGCCAGCAGTTCCACGACTGGGAACACTGAAGCTTTCTTT. Amino acid sequence: CASSSTTGNTEAFF.

The chain has TRBV5-6 and TRBJ2-3; TRBD2 aligns across 14 bases. The germline gives CDR1 SGHDT, CDR2 YYEEEE. The CDR3 runs 16 residues. Losses at the gene ends were 2 bases for V and 4 bases for J; bases not matched to a gene: 3. CDR3 coding DNA: TGTGCCAGCAGCTTTGCGGGACTAGCGGGAGCAGATACGCAGTATTTT. It encodes CASSFAGLAGADTQYF.